The 24 T cell receptor beta chains below come from one sample, sequenced in a study of CD8+ T cells in alopecia areata. Sequencing used cDNA as its template, made by extracting RNA and reverse transcribing it. Here immunoSEQ multiplex PCR was the method, and the copy in TCRdb shows in-frame clones only, minus some. The sample has approximately 180,000 clones; around three fifths are singletons. Treatment noted: oral pan-JAK inhibitor, 5-10 mg twice daily. Sequenced here: CD4+ T cells sorted from blood, sampled at week 24, from a patient treated with tofacitinib. The origin of the receptors is a human donor with alopecia areata.

The V gene is TRBV9, the J gene TRBJ2-7; D remains ambiguous. V was shortened by 2 bases and J by 2 bases, with 11 bases between the two germline ends. CDR1 SGDLS and CDR2 YYNGEE come from the germline V gene. The CDR3 is made up of 14 amino acids. Here the CDR3 DNA reads TGTGCCAGCAGCGTCTCAATAGGGACCTACGAGCAGTACTTC. Translated, it gives CASSVSIGTYEQYF.

The chain recombines TRBV11-3 with TRBJ2-6; D gene ambiguous. CDR3 length equals 12 residues. Germline V gene sequence: CDR1 SGHNT, CDR2 YENEEA. Trimming took 7 bases from V and 4 from J, leaving 5 bases between them. The CDR3 protein is CASTRGANVLTF. DNA for the CDR3: TGTGCCAGCACCCGGGGGGCCAACGTCCTGACTTTC.

The chain recombines TRBV29-1 with TRBJ1-4; unclear D gene. The germline V gene encodes CDR1 SQVTM and CDR2 ANQGSEA. This CDR3 region has 11 residues. Trimming removed 0 bases at V and 12 bases at J, with 8 bases between. The CDR3 region is CSVEDRGQLFF. For the CDR3, the DNA is TGCAGCGTTGAAGATCGGGGTCAACTGTTTTTT.

The chain combines TRBV18 with TRBJ2-5, with D perhaps TRBD1 (6 bases). CDR3 length equals 14 residues. Trimming removed 3 bases from V and 5 bases from J, with 13 bases in between. Germline CDR1 and CDR2: KGHSH and LQKENI. This chain's CDR3 is CASSPQDRLETQYF. CDR3 in DNA: TGTGCCAGCTCACCGCAAGACAGGTTGGAGACCCAGTACTTC.

This rearrangement joins TRBV7-2 to TRBJ1-1; no definite D call. The CDR3 runs 13 residues. Trimming took off 4 bases at V and 1 base at J, with 7 bases between the two ends. Germline values: CDR1 SGHTA, CDR2 FQGNSA. DNA of the CDR3: TGTGCCAGCAGCTCACAGCGGAACACTGAAGCTTTCTTT. This codes for CASSSQRNTEAFF.

The chain employs TRBV30 and TRBJ1-5, with 8 bases matching TRBD1. CDR1 and CDR2 (germline): GTSNPN, SVGIG (reference sequence). With 2 bases clipped from V and 6 bases from J, the junction kept 6 bases outside the gene matches. The CDR3 runs to 14 residues. The chain's CDR3 is CAWSRTGPGQPQHF. The CDR3, as DNA: TGTGCCTGGAGTAGGACAGGGCCTGGTCAGCCCCAGCATTTT.

The table lists this clone with many counts. The CDR3, as DNA: TGTGCCAGCAGTGAGGAGGGTGGCTATGGCTACACCTTC. It codes for CASSEEGGYGYTF. V and J are TRBV2 and TRBJ1-2; D is ambiguous. The CDR3 loop spans 13 amino acids. The V and J ends lost 3 bases and 4 bases respectively, with 9 bases between them. Looked up from germline, CDR1 is SNHLY and CDR2 is FYNNEI.

Note on this clone: The same CDR3 is also encoded by other DNA sequences in this sample. The chain combines TRBV29-1 with TRBJ1-2; D possibly corresponds to TRBD1 (6 bases). V was shortened by 6 bases and J by 2 bases, with 10 bases between the two germline ends. Looked up from germline, CDR1 is SQVTM and CDR2 is ANQGSEA. The CDR3 extends over 12 amino acids. The CDR3 DNA follows: TGCAGCGTCGGGGGGGGCAACTATGGCTACACCTTC. Amino acid sequence: CSVGGGNYGYTF.

The V and J genes are TRBV29-1 and TRBJ2-2; 7 bases map to TRBD2. The junction had 3 bases not matched to a gene; V was cut back by 5 bases and J by 0 bases. The CDR3 is 14 amino acids. Per the germline V gene, CDR1 is SQVTM and CDR2 is ANQGSEA. The DNA for the CDR3 is TGCAGCGTTTCCCTAGCGGCGAACACCGGGGAGCTGTTTTTT. This translates into CSVSLAANTGELFF.

V usage is TRBV30 and J usage is TRBJ1-2; D uncertain. Trimming took 0 bases from V and 4 from J, leaving 9 bases between them. The CDR3 sequence is 13 residues long. Germline CDR1 is GTSNPN and CDR2 is SVGIG (reference sequence). In nucleotides, the CDR3 is TGTGCCTGGAGTGTACGAGGCAGCTATGGCTACACCTTC. Its protein is CAWSVRGSYGYTF.

As DNA, the CDR3 is TGCGCCAGCAGCTTGGTAGCAGGGGCGAACACTGAAGCTTTCTTT. It is translated as CASSLVAGANTEAFF. This chain uses TRBV5-1 with TRBJ1-1; possible D gene TRBD1, 6 bases. CDR1 and CDR2 (germline): SGHRS, YFSETQ. Trimming removed 0 bases from V and 1 base from J, with 10 bases in between. There are 15 residues in the CDR3.

This clone was picked up many times. The chain recombines TRBV6-1 with TRBJ2-1; 13 bases match TRBD2. The J segment lost 4 bases and the V segment lost 2 bases, leaving 2 bases of the junction unmatched. The CDR3 is 16 residues long. Germline CDR1 reads MNHNS; CDR2 reads SASEGT. The CDR3 nucleotides read TGTGCCAGCAGTGAACAACTAGCGGGGGGGTACAATGAGCAGTTCTTC. Protein: CASSEQLAGGYNEQFF.

The J gene is TRBJ2-7, the V gene TRBV29-1; D possibly corresponds to TRBD1 (6 bases). The V end was cut by 6 bases, the J end by 3 bases, with 9 bases between. The CDR3 is 11 amino acids. CDR1 is SQVTM, CDR2 ANQGSEA, per germline. DNA for the CDR3: TGCAGCGTCAAACAGGGCTACGAGCAGTACTTC. This encodes CSVKQGYEQYF.

A few counts support this clone. The V call is TRBV5-6, the J call TRBJ2-5, with 10 nucleotides matching TRBD1. The germline CDR1 and CDR2 sequences are SGHDT and YYEEEE. V was clipped by 3 bases and J by 5 bases; unmatched bases: 10. CDR3 length: 16 residues. The CDR3 protein is CASSSNPGQGLETQYF. The CDR3 region has the DNA TGTGCCAGCAGCTCGAACCCGGGACAGGGGTTGGAGACCCAGTACTTC.

This clone has more than one count but fewer than ten. V is TRBV30 and J is TRBJ1-5; tentative D call: TRBD1 (6 bases). Looked up from germline, CDR1 is GTSNPN and CDR2 is SVGIG (reference sequence). Trimming removed 3 bases from V and 8 bases from J, with 14 bases in between. The CDR3 length is 13 residues. The CDR3 DNA follows: TGTGCCTGGAGCGCAGGGGACGTAGAGCCCCAGCATTTT. Translation: CAWSAGDVEPQHF.

The CDR3 region has the DNA TGCAGCGTTGCACGGGGGGGAGACAATGAGCAGTTCTTC. Translation: CSVARGGDNEQFF. The chain carries TRBV29-1 and TRBJ2-1; 8 bases line up with TRBD2. Germline V gene data show CDR1 as SQVTM and CDR2 as ANQGSEA. CDR3 length: 13 amino acids. The trim removed 4 bases at V and 5 bases at J, leaving 4 bases unmatched.

The chain links TRBV5-1 to TRBJ1-4; D not resolved. CDR3 length: 14 amino acids. V was pared by 4 bases and J by 6 bases, with 13 bases between. CDR1 is SGHRS, CDR2 YFSETQ, per germline. CDR3 sequence reads: CASSEGFGDEKLFF. The DNA for the CDR3 is TGCGCCAGCAGCGAAGGATTTGGTGATGAAAAACTGTTTTTT.

The V and J genes are TRBV30 and TRBJ1-4; 9 nucleotides agree with TRBD1. The trim removed 4 bases at V and 0 bases at J, leaving 6 bases unmatched. There are 16 residues in the CDR3. Germline-derived CDR1 and CDR2 are GTSNPN and SVGIG (reference sequence). CDR3 bases: TGTGCCTGGAAGAACAGGGGGCCTGCAACTAATGAAAAACTGTTTTTT. Its protein is CAWKNRGPATNEKLFF.

This clone is a singleton in its sample. The CDR3 is CAWSVIQGTSYNSPLHF. CDR3 coding DNA: TGTGCCTGGAGTGTAATACAGGGGACGTCCTATAATTCACCCCTCCACTTT. J is TRBJ1-6 and V is TRBV30, with 7 positions matching TRBD1. This CDR3 has 17 residues. The V gene end was trimmed by 0 bases and the J gene end by 1 base; junction bases not matched to a gene: 6. Germline V gives CDR1 GTSNPN, CDR2 SVGIG (reference sequence).

V is TRBV29-1 and J is TRBJ2-7; D perhaps matches TRBD2 (5 bases). The CDR3 spans 11 residues. The germline V gene encodes CDR1 SQVTM and CDR2 ANQGSEA. The germline V and J ends were trimmed by 7 bases and 6 bases, with 13 bases remaining between them. The chain's CDR3 is CSGTDGIEQYF. CDR3 nucleotides: TGCAGCGGTACGGACGGGATCGAGCAGTACTTC.

This clone was detected once. The J gene is TRBJ2-1, the V gene TRBV4-2; D unclear. This CDR3 has 11 amino acids. The germline V and J ends were trimmed by 1 base and 9 bases, with 4 bases remaining between them. Germline assignment: CDR1 LGHNA and CDR2 YNFKEQ. The CDR3 sequence: CASSQGVEQFF. The CDR3, as DNA: TGTGCCAGCAGCCAAGGGGTTGAGCAGTTCTTC.

The chain has TRBV4-2 and TRBJ2-1, with D possibly being TRBD1 or TRBD2 (6 bases each). The CDR3 length is 15 residues. The V end lost 1 base, the J end lost 9 bases, and 16 bases lay between the germline ends. Germline CDR1 reads LGHNA; CDR2 reads YNFKEQ. CDR3 nucleotide sequence: TGTGCCAGCAGCCAAGGAGGAGGGGGTTTCGGTGAGCAGTTCTTC. It specifies CASSQGGGGFGEQFF.

The rearrangement joins TRBV7-2 to TRBJ2-3; D is unclear. The ends were cut back, 0 bases at V and 9 bases at J, with 7 bases in the middle. This CDR3 is 12 amino acids long. From germline, CDR1 is SGHTA and CDR2 FQGNSA. CDR3 coding DNA: TGTGCCAGCAGCTTAGCCAGCTACACGCAGTATTTT. It translates to CASSLASYTQYF. Filled out from reference TRBV7-2 and TRBJ2-3, the complete variable domain reads GAGVSQSPSNKVTEKGKDVELRCDPISGHTALYWYRQSLGQGLEFLIYFQGNSAPDKSGLPSDRFSAERTGGSVSTLTIQRTQQEDSAVYLCASSLASYTQYFGPGTRLTVL.

This clone showed up just once. This chain uses TRBV15 with TRBJ1-6; no reliable D call. The CDR3 is made up of 13 amino acids. Between the trimmed V and J ends, which lost 0 bases and 7 bases, there was a span of 4 bases. The germline gives CDR1 LNHNV, CDR2 YYDKDF (reference sequence). The chain's CDR3 is CATSRDGNSPLHF. CDR3 bases: TGTGCCACCAGCAGAGACGGGAATTCACCCCTCCACTTT. The whole variable domain, remainder taken from reference TRBV15 and TRBJ1-6, is DAMVIQNPRYQVTQFGKPVTLSCSQTLNHNVMYWYQQKSSQAPKLLFHYYDKDFNNEADTPDNFQSRRPNTSFCFLDIRSPGLGDTAMYLCATSRDGNSPLHFGNGTRLTVT.